Below are 2 T cell receptor beta chains sequenced from a single sample in a study of blood T cell repertoires in COVID-19. Generated by immunoSEQ multiplex PCR, the TCRdb table keeps only in-frame clones and is missing some. Counted here are 360,000 or so clones, more than 75% occurring once; the ten biggest clones make up 2.5% to 3%. The material sequenced was PBMCs or T cells enriched from blood (not recorded which). Source of these receptors: a woman in her 30s who had recovered from COVID-19.

This clone was observed once. For the CDR3, the DNA is TGTGCCTGGAGGGAGGTGAACACTGAAGCTTTCTTT. It translates to CAWREVNTEAFF. The V and J genes are TRBV30 and TRBJ1-1; D remains ambiguous. This CDR3 is 12 amino acids long. Germline CDR1 GTSNPN, CDR2 SVGIG (reference sequence). V was pared by 3 bases and J by 0 bases, with 5 bases between.

V gene TRBV7-2 combines with J gene TRBJ2-3, with 10 nucleotides matching TRBD2. V dropped 1 base and J dropped 3; count of bases not matched to a gene: 7. The CDR3 totals 17 residues. Germline V gene data show CDR1 as SGHTA and CDR2 as FQGNSA. CDR3 sequence (DNA): TGTGCCAGCAGCTTAGGTGCGTTAGCGGGAGGAACAGATACGCAGTATTTT. This sequence encodes CASSLGALAGGTDTQYF.